This TCR beta chain was retrieved from a study of beta chain features in type 1 diabetes. Study overall: Patients looked much like healthy donors when it came to age, gender and cell yields.

Populations obtained by sorting all exceeded 98% purity. CDR1 and CDR2 (germline): MDHEN, SYDVKM. CDR3 length: 14 residues. V dropped 6 bases and J dropped 6; count of bases not matched to a gene: 5. All of the isolated RNA was reverse transcribed, so expressed TCRB transcripts were sequenced. Sequenced by immunoSEQ multiplex PCR; TCRdb stores in-frame clones only, minus some. Of approximately 150,000 clones listed, roughly a tenth are singletons. The sample was naive CD4+ T cells from blood. The chain carries TRBV28 and TRBJ2-1, with TRBD1 matching over 10 bases. The TCR originated in a man aged 18-30 years in good health. The CDR3 DNA is TGTGCCAGCAGGGGGACAGGGGAGAGCAATGAGCAGTTCTTC. This gives the protein CASRGTGESNEQFF.